A selection of T cell receptor beta chains follows, all from one sample in a study of radiation and T cells in renal cell carcinoma. The assay was immunoSEQ multiplex PCR, and TCRdb's table has in-frame clones only and misses some. The data show about 130,000 clones, roughly 80% seen once. This material consisted of blood, taken from a patient whose treatment included radiotherapy and nephrectomy. The receptors stem from an older woman with renal cell carcinoma. The conserved cysteine and the conserved F or W are not part of the CDR3 here.

TRBV6-6	TRBJ2-7	ASSSGLYEQY
TRBV11-1	TRBJ1-1	ASSQGLPEAF
TRBV9	TRBJ2-1	ASSVFRRGTLNEQF
TRBV14	TRBJ2-3	ASSRWAGDTQY
TRBV18	TRBJ2-2	ASSKGTNTGELF
TRBV19	TRBJ1-6	ASRLGQDNSPLH
TRBV29-1	TRBJ2-1	SVEIQAGTNEQF
TRBV5-1	TRBJ1-1	ASSLDDRTGAEAF
TRBV9	TRBJ2-7	ASSRAASSYEQY
TRBV4-2	TRBJ2-7	ASTPQSGYEQY
TRBV29-1	TRBJ2-1	SVEQLNEQF
TRBV6-1	TRBJ2-7	ASSPQGRYEQY
TRBV7-7	TRBJ2-1	ASSLAGREDEQF
TRBV7-2	TRBJ2-3	ASSLGGPGGGFTDTQY
TRBV19	TRBJ2-7	ASSFGHFEQY
TRBV6-6	TRBJ1-2	ASSDVTPANYGYT
TRBV30	TRBJ1-5	AWSVGQASNQPQH
TRBV19	TRBJ2-6	ASSIDRRTGPSGANVLT
TRBV4-1	TRBJ2-7	ASSQVASGEQYYEQY
TRBV5-1	TRBJ2-5	ASSPRLAGETQY
TRBV29-1	TRBJ2-7	SVGRETGNYEQY
TRBV7-6	TRBJ2-7	ASSLGTYEQY
TRBV5-6	TRBJ1-1	ASRRVNTEAF
TRBV7-9	TRBJ1-2	ASSLGRGQGNGYT
TRBV6-1	TRBJ2-5	ASSLTSRETQY
TRBV6-1	TRBJ1-2	ASSDRTGLSNYGYT
TRBV2	TRBJ1-6	ASQDRPLYNSPLH